The present entry profiles one TCR beta chain with its context. This clone was seen a handful of times. The antigen this receptor binds is unknown. One base away there is no much larger clone; base qualities are not given. This specimen belongs to a study of cytomegalovirus exposure and HLA in healthy donors (dated 2017 in TCRdb). Regarding the complete study: In an earlier analysis of approximately 640 of the donors, around 300 Gb of sequence data and roughly 100 million unique TCR beta sequences from roughly 190 million T cells were reported. Roughly 5 DR-DQ haplotypes were handled as single units for association and clustering because linkage in the cohort was strong. A later analysis re-analyzed previously published TCR beta repertoires from roughly 630 donors and added high-resolution HLA genotyping to study TCR occurrence patterns. An early release covering roughly 640 HLA-typed donors comprised around 300 gigabases of sequencing data and around 85 million unique TCR sequences. The number of typed donors differed by locus: about 629-630 for A, B, C, DRB1 and DQB1; some 500 for DQA1; approximately 600 for DPA1; and approximately 450 for DPB1. A separate validation cohort of about 110 different subjects was used in addition to the roughly 620-subject first cohort. The later analysis used no new phenotypic data to find candidate immune exposures, relying instead on TCR beta sequences and their occurrence across donors. The study aimed to test whether signatures of past pathogen exposure could be identified by cataloging public T cell receptors. On average, roughly 240,000 unique TCR beta nucleotide sequences were sequenced per donor among 398 genotyped donors of the cohort, with 15% to 20% of those sequences being non-productive. HLA typing included class I and class II loci at four-digit resolution. An earlier analysis of several hundred of the donors applied high-throughput TCR beta sequencing to assess whether each TCR beta V gene segment acted as functional or pseudogenic. A later genetic analysis took genome-wide SNP genotypes for about 55% of the roughly 670 donors and used that subset as a discovery cohort. The study used immunosequencing to profile the T cell repertoires of some 600 subjects and linked those repertoires to cytomegalovirus serostatus. Every discovery cohort repertoire had been produced on one sequencing platform. Of the 350 to 450 genotyped donors, over 70% fell in the genetic ancestry cluster associated with self-reported Caucasian donors. Alongside the repertoire data, information on donor age, sex, ethnicity and CMV serostatus was compiled. High-throughput TCR immunosequencing, statistical association of individual TCRs with disease status, and machine learning were combined to predict cytomegalovirus infection status. Summary of the overall study and its limitations: The 87-base-pair reads could not distinguish some IMGT-functional V segments, including TRBV6-2 and TRBV6-3, so those segments were excluded. Because HLA typing was missing for some donors at each locus, association tests included only the typed subset. A further reported finding was that TCR beta sequences accurately predicted the HLA-A and HLA-B alleles for most subjects in the first cohort. Because counts were too low, 15 or so rarely observed V segments, including chromosome 9 orphons, were excluded from the earlier analysis of some 590 of the donors. This cohort had only TCR beta chains sequenced, and the lack of alpha or paired-chain data limited which features could be detected. The presence/absence analyses assumed that sequencing depth was roughly uniform across donors, and that assumption may not be true. According to a later genetic analysis, donors in an Asian-associated ancestry cluster had fewer N-insertions in productive TCRs than the roughly 660-donor mean. The sequencing pipeline was judged likely to have produced a cluster of highly shared sequence variants as a technical artifact. An association between a missense DCLRE1C variant and V-gene and J-gene trimming of TCR beta chains was found in a later genetic analysis and replicated in an independent cohort. Several of the top co-occurrence clusters appeared to be linked to parvovirus B19, influenza, CMV and Epstein-Barr virus, according to a later analysis. According to a later analysis, TCR association rates differed among HLA loci, with DRB1 alleles showing the most associated TCRs and HLA-C alleles showing the fewest. The study gave a list of some 150 TCR beta chains associated with cytomegalovirus. In vitro tests confirmed that three of the cytomegalovirus-associated TCR beta chains recognize cytomegalovirus antigens. When HLA alleles, especially DR and DQ, strongly co-occurred, attributing TCR associations to individual alleles was difficult. Correlated functional status among segregating V segments might reflect linkage disequilibrium, but an unknown experimental factor could not be ruled out. The authors suggested that the approach could potentially be generalized to other disease states and immunological phenotypes. Immune exposure information for the cohort was limited to CMV serostatus. Compared with equally common non-associated chains, HLA-associated TCR beta chains in a later analysis were more clonally expanded and had lower generation probabilities. In an earlier analysis of some 500 of the donors, most TCR beta V segments appeared in productive rearrangements about 87% or about 30% of the time, broadly matching IMGT annotations. A later analysis associated 17,000 or so TCR beta sequences with specific HLA alleles at a false discovery rate of 0.05. A later analysis found that most CMV-associated TCR beta chains appeared HLA-restricted, with HLA associations seemingly driven largely by CMV exposure. The classifier was reported to diagnose cytomegalovirus status with high specificity and sensitivity in both the original and validation cohorts. While some public TCRs were present in many individuals, most TCR sequences turned up only very rarely across donors.

The receptor library was made with the immunoSEQ multiplex PCR assay. The multiplex PCR relied on a mix of 60 forward primers for TCR Vbeta segments and 13 reverse primers for TCR Jbeta segments. A multiplex PCR assay on genomic DNA amplified the CDR3 region of rearranged TCR beta genes. Amplified TCR beta libraries were sequenced as 87-base-pair reads on the Illumina HiSeq System. As for the authors' bioinformatics: A later analysis counted about 82 million unique TCR beta chains across the 670 or so repertoires, and some 11 million of these chains were shared by at least two donors. To remove PCR and sequencing errors, raw reads were error-corrected and collapsed into unique sequences using a nearest-neighbor algorithm that merged closely related sequences. CDR3 sequences were aligned to IMGT reference sequences to assign V, D and J gene segments. For a sequence to be retained, a match of at least six nucleotides was required to both a V gene segment and a J gene segment. A rearrangement was called productive if the CDR3 had no stop codons and remained in frame with V and J, and every other rearrangement was called non-productive. Following IMGT convention, CDR3 was defined as the stretch from the second conserved V-encoded cysteine to the conserved J-encoded phenylalanine. In an earlier analysis of approximately 590 of the donors, sequences lacking an unambiguous match to a single V gene segment were excluded. An earlier analysis of under 750 of the donors called V segments functional above 56.7% productive rearrangements and segregating when the between-donor standard deviation exceeded 5%. A statistical classification framework was built for diagnosing cytomegalovirus status from the catalog of TCR beta chain sequences. A later analysis assigned V and J genes by comparing TCR nucleotide sequences with IMGT/GENE-DB human TR gene sequences. Using the TCRdist pipeline, a later analysis assigned CDR3 sequences along with most-parsimonious VDJ recombination scenarios. In a later analysis, every TCR beta chain was defined by the combination of its CDR3 amino acid sequence and its V-gene family, and reads without a unique V-gene family were dropped. As a way to deal with suspected cross-contamination and a sequencing artifact, a later analysis dropped 640 or so nucleotide sequences that were highly shared and had low generation probability. In a later analysis, a clonal expansion index was calculated for each public chain from normalized within-repertoire ranks of inferred template counts. Generation probabilities in a later analysis came from a VDJ recombination model fitted to out-of-frame rearrangements, and those results were checked against IGoR. In a later analysis, TCR-TCR, TCR-HLA and TCR-CMV co-occurrence was scored with hypergeometric tests, and a repertoire-size bias correction was applied to TCR pairs. In a later analysis, false discovery rates were estimated by permuting HLA or CMV assignments 20 times. In a later analysis, co-occurring TCRs were grouped using DBSCAN, and TCRdist sequence similarity was added for clustering within HLA-allele-positive subsets. Co-occurrence clustering excluded repertoires with fewer than 30,000 or more than 120,000 public chains, plus five with anomalous nucleotide sharing. The immuneACCESS repertoire file appears here via TCRdb, limited to in-frame rearrangements. These files lack a portion of the clones; in checked studies, under half of the deficit traces to unresolved V genes, and the cause of the others is not known. The V and J calls and clone size were taken over from that table, and D and trimming were inferred from the DNA. This sample has roughly 130,000 clones in its table, and 61% of those were observed once. The top ten constitute around 1.8% of the sample.

CDR1 and CDR2, per the germline V gene, are MGHRA and YSYEKL. Deletion took 0 bases off V and 1 base off J, with a span of 15 bases between the germline ends. The CDR3 has 17 amino acids, counting the end cysteine and phenylalanine. Only the CDR3 DNA stays, 51 bases, in frame from base 1. In total, approximately 610 healthy bone marrow donors made up the cohort. All cohort members were sampled while nominally healthy, although unrecorded immune exposures were likely present. The donor was CMV seronegative and belonged to the group of 352 seronegative cohort members. A peripheral blood sample was provided by each donor, and peripheral blood mononuclear cells were used for TCR beta sequencing. The Qiagen DNeasy Blood Extraction Kit was used to extract genomic DNA from the blood cell samples.

This TCR was recovered from a male donor in good health and CMV-seronegative. The rearrangement joined TRBV4-1 to TRBJ2-5; matching of 7 bases hints at TRBD1 as the D gene. Sequenced: PBMCs. The CDR3 protein is CASSQDPPGGGQETQYF. The DNA sequence reads TGCGCCAGCAGCCAAGATCCCCCAGGGGGAGGCCAAGAGACCCAGTACTTC.